This T cell receptor beta chain is from a study of CXCR3-negative and CXCR3-positive naive CD8 T cells. UMI labels and 5' RACE were used to prepare the TRB cDNA libraries. TCRdb reanalyzed the 5' RACE reads and collapses them to one entry per CDR3 protein, without DNA. The sample's table shows some 53,000 distinct CDR3 sequences. To note about this clonotype: Antigen specificity is unknown.

Study-level results: Naive cells that were CXCR3-positive had more hydrophobic TRB CDR3s (compared with CXCR3-negative naive cells). After cryopreservation, CXCR3 expression dropped partially; most assays used fresh PBMCs. Memory CD8+ cells showed much lower diversity, while both naive subsets displayed comparably high diversity.

In germline, CDR1 is SEHNR, CDR2 FQNEAQ (reference sequence). The CDR3 has 13 amino acids. This chain connects TRBV7-9 to TRBJ2-7. The clonotype comes from a human donor in good health. Some clones in this sample may be carry-over from other donors' samples. Sequencing was performed on naive CXCR3+ CD8+ T cells from blood. Described subset: CD45RO-CCR7+CD27+CD95- naive CD8+ T cells expressing CXCR3 (TNR3+). This CDR3 is CASEPMTTYEQYF. Supplemented by reference TRBV7-9 and TRBJ2-7, the full variable domain reads DTGVSQNPRHKITKRGQNVTFRCDPISEHNRLYWYRQTLGQGPEFLTYFQNEAQLEKSRLLSDRFSAERPKGSFSTLEIQRTEQGDSAMYLCASEPMTTYEQYFGPGTRLTVT.